This TCR beta chain was identified in a study of beta chain features in type 1 diabetes. This clone was seen more than once but under ten times. The V segment lost 6 bases and the J segment 4 bases; nucleotides outside the gene matches: 11. The CDR3 length is 16 residues. Germline CDR1 MGHRA, CDR2 YSYEKL. The investigators reverse transcribed all of the isolated RNA, so they sequenced expressed TCRB transcripts. Sequencing used immunoSEQ multiplex PCR; TCRdb keeps in-frame clones, though not all of them. The table records over 350,000 clones, around 16% of them present only once. The chain uses TRBV4-1 and TRBJ2-2; 7 bases fit TRBD2. This receptor was obtained from a woman between 18 and 29 years old in good health. Sequencing was done on a sample of naive CD4+ T cells from blood. CDR3 coding DNA: TGCGCCAGCAGTAACAGCGGGGCCCGAGGCACCGGGGAGCTGTTTTTT. Protein: CASSNSGARGTGELFF.